This T cell receptor (beta chain) is drawn from a study of control samples from healthy donors and cancer patients. This clone has a single count. The germline gives CDR1 SGHVS, CDR2 FQNEAQ. Between the trimmed V and J ends, which lost 3 bases and 2 bases, there was a span of 8 bases. The CDR3 length is 13 residues. Generated by immunoSEQ multiplex PCR, the TCRdb table keeps only in-frame clones and is missing some. Seen here are around 120,000 clones, just over 90% observed once, and the top ten hold less than 9.5%. This TCR was sampled from a woman in her late teens or twenties in good health. The sample was blood. The genes are TRBV7-8 and TRBJ2-7, with D unresolved. CDR3 sequence reads: CASSFGKTYEQYF. The DNA of the CDR3 is TGTGCCAGCAGCTTTGGGAAGACCTACGAGCAGTACTTC.